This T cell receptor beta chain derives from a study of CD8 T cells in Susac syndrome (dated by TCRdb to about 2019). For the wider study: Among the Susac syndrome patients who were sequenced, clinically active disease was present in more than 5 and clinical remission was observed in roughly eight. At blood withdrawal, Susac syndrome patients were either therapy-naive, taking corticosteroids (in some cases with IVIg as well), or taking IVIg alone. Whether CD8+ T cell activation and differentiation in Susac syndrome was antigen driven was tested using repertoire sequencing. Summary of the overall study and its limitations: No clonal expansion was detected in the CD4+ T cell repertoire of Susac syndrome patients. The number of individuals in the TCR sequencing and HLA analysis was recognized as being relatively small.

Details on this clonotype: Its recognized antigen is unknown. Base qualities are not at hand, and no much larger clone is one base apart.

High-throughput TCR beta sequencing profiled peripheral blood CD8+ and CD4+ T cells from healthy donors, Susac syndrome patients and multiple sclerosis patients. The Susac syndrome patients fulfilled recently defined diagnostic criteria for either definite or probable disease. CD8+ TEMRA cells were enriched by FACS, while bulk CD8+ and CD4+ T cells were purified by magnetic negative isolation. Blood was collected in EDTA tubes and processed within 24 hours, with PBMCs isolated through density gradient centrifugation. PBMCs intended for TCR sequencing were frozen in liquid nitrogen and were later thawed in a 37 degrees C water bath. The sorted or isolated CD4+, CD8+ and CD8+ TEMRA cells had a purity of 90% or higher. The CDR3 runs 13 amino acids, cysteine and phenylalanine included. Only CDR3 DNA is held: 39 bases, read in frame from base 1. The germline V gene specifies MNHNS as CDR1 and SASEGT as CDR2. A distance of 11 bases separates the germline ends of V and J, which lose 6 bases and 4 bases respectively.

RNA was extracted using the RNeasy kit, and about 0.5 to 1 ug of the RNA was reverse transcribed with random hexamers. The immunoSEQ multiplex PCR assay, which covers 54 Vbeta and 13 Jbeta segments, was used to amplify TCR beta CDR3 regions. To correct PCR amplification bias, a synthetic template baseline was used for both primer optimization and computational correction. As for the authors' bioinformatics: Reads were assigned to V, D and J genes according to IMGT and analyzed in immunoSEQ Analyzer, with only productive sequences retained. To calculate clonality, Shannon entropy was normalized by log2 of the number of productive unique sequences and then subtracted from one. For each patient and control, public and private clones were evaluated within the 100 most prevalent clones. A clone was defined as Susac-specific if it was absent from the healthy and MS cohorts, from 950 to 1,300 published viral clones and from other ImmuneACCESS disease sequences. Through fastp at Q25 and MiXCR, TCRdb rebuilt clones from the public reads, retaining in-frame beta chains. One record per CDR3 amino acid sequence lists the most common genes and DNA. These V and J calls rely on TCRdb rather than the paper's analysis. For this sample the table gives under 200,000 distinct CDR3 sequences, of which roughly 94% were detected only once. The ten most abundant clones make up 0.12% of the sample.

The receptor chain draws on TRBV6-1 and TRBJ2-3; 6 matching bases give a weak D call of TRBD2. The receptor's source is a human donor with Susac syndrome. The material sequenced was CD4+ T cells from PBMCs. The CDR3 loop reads CASRTLAADTQYF. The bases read TGTGCCAGCAGGACACTAGCCGCAGATACGCAGTATTTT.